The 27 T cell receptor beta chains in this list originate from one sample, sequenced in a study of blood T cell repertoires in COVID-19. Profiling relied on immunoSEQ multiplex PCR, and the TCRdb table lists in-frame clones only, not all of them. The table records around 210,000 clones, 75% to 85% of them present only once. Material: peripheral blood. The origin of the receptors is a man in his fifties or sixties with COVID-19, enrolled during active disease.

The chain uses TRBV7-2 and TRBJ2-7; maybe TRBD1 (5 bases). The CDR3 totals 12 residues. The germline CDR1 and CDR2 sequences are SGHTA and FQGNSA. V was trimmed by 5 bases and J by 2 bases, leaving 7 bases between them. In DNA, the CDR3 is TGTGCCAGCAGCCCGACAGCCTACGAGCAGTACTTC. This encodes CASSPTAYEQYF.

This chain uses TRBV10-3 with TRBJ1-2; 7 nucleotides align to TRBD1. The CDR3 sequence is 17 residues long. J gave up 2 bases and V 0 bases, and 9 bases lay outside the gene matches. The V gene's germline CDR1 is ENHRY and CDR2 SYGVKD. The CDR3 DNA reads TGTGCCATCAGTGAGTCGCGTCGACAGGGATGGAACTATGGCTACACCTTC. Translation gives CAISESRRQGWNYGYTF.

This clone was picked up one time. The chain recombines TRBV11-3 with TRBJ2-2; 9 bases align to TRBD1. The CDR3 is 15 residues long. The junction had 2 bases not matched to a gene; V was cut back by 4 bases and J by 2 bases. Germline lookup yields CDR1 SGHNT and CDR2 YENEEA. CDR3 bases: TGTGCCAGCAGCTGGGGACAGGGTAACACCGGGGAGCTGTTTTTT. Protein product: CASSWGQGNTGELFF.

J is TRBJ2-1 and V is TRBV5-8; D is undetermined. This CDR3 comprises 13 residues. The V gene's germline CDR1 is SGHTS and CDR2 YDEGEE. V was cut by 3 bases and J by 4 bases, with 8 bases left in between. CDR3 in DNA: TGTGCCAGCAGCTATAACGCGTACAATGAGCAGTTCTTC. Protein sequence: CASSYNAYNEQFF.

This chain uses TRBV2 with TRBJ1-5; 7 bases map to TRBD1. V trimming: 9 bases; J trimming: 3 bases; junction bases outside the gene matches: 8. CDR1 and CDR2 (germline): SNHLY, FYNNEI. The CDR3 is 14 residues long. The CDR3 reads CASLRDRDNQPQHF. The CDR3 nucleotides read TGTGCCAGTCTCCGGGACAGAGACAATCAGCCCCAGCATTTT.

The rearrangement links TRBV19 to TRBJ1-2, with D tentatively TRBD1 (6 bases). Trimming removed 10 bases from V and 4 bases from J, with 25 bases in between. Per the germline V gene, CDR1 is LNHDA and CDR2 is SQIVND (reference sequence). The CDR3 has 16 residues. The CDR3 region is CATARRGDTVIYGYTF. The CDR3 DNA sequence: TGTGCCACTGCTCGCAGGGGTGACACTGTGATCTATGGCTACACCTTC.

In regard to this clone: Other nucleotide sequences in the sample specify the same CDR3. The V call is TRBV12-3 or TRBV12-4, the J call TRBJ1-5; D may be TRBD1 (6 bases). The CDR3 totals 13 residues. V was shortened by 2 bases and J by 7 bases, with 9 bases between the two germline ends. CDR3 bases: TGTGCCAGCAGTTTAAGCGGGGGCCAGCCCCAGCATTTT. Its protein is CASSLSGGQPQHF.

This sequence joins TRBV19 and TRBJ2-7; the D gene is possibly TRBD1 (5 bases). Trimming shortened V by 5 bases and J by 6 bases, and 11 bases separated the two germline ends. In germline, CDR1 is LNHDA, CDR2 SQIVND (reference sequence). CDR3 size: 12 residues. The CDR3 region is CASSSRVGEQYF. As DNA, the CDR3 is TGTGCCAGTAGTTCCAGGGTCGGCGAGCAGTACTTC. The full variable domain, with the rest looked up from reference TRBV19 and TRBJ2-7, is DGGITQSPKYLFRKEGQNVTLSCEQNLNHDAMYWYRQDPGQGLRLIYYSQIVNDFQKGDIAEGYSVSREKKESFPLTVTSAQKNPTAFYLCASSSRVGEQYFGPGTRLTVT.

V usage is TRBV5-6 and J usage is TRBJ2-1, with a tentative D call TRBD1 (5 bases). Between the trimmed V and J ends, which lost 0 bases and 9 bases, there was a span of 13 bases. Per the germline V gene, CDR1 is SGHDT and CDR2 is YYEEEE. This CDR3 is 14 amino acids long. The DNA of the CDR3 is TGTGCCAGCAGCTTGGGGGGCCGTTCCATTGAGCAGTTCTTC. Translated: CASSLGGRSIEQFF. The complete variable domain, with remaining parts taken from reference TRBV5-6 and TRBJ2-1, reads DAGVTQSPTHLIKTRGQQVTLRCSPKSGHDTVSWYQQALGQGPQFIFQYYEEEERQRGNFPDRFSGHQFPNYSSELNVNALLLGDSALYLCASSLGGRSIEQFFGPGTRLTVL.

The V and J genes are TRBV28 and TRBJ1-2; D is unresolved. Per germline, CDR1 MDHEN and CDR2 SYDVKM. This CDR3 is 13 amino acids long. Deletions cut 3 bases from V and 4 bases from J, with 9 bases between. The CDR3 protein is CASSLRGTYGYTF. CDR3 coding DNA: TGTGCCAGCAGTTTGCGGGGAACCTATGGCTACACCTTC.

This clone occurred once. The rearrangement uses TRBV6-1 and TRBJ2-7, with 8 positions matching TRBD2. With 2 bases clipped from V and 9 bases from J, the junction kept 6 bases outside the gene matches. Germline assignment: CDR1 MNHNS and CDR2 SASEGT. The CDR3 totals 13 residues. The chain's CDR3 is CASSERAGVTQYF. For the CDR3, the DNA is TGTGCCAGCAGTGAACGAGCGGGGGTGACGCAGTACTTC.

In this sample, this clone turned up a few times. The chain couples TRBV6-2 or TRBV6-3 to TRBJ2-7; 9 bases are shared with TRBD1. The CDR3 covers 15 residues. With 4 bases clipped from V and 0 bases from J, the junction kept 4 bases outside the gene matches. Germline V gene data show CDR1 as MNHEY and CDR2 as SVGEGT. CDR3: CASSFRTGDSYEQYF. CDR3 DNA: TGTGCCAGCAGTTTCCGGACAGGGGACTCCTACGAGCAGTACTTC.

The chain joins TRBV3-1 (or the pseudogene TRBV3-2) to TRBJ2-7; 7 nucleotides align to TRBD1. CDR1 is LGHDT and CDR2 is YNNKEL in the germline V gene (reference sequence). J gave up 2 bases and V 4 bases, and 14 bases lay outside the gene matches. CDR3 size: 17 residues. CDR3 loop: CASSPQIGGRRTYEQYF. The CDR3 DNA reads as TGTGCCAGCAGCCCTCAAATAGGGGGCAGGCGTACCTACGAGCAGTACTTC.

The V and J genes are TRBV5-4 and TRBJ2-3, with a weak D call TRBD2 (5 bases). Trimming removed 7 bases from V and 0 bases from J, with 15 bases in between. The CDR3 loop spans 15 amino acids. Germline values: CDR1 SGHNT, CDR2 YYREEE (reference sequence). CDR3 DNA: TGTGCCAGCCGGCCTGGTGGGAGTAGCACAGATACGCAGTATTTT. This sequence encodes CASRPGGSSTDTQYF.

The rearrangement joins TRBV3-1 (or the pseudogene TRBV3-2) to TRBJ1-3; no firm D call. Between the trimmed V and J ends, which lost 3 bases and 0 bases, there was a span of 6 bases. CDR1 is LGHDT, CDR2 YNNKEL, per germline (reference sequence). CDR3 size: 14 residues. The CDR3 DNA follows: TGTGCCAGCAGCCATCACAGCTCTGGAAACACCATATATTTT. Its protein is CASSHHSSGNTIYF.

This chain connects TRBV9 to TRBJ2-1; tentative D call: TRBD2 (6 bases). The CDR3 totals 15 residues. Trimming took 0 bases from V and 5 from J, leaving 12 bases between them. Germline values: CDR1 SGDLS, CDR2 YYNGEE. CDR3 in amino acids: CASSVEGRGNNEQFF. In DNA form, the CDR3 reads TGTGCCAGCAGCGTAGAGGGACGGGGGAACAATGAGCAGTTCTTC.

The CDR3 is CASSQRTGGKLQETQYF. CDR3 coding DNA: TGCGCCAGCAGCCAAAGGACAGGGGGCAAACTCCAAGAGACCCAGTACTTC. This chain uses TRBV4-3 with TRBJ2-5, with 11 bases lining up with TRBD1. With 2 bases clipped from V and 1 base from J, the junction kept 6 bases outside the gene matches. Germline CDR1 is LGHNA and CDR2 is YSLEER. The CDR3 totals 17 residues.

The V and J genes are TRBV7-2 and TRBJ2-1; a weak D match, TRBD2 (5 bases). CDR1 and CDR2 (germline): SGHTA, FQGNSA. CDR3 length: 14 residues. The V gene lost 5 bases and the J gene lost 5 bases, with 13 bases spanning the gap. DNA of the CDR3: TGTGCCAGCAGCCCCCCGGACTTCCACAATGAGCAGTTCTTC. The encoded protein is CASSPPDFHNEQFF. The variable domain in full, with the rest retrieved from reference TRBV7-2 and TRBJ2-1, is GAGVSQSPSNKVTEKGKDVELRCDPISGHTALYWYRQSLGQGLEFLIYFQGNSAPDKSGLPSDRFSAERTGGSVSTLTIQRTQQEDSAVYLCASSPPDFHNEQFFGPGTRLTVL.

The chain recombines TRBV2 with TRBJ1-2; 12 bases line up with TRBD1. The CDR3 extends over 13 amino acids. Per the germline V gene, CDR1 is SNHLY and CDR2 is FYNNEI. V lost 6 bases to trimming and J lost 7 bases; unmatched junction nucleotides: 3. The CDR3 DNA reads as TGTGCCAGCAGAGGGGACAGGGGGCTTGGCTACACCTTC. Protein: CASRGDRGLGYTF.

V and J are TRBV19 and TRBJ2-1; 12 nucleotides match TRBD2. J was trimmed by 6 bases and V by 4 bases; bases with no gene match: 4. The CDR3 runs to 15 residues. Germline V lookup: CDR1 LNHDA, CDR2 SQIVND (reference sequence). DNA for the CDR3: TGTGCCAGTAGTAACCTAGCGGGGGGGAGCAATGAGCAGTTCTTC. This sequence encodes CASSNLAGGSNEQFF.

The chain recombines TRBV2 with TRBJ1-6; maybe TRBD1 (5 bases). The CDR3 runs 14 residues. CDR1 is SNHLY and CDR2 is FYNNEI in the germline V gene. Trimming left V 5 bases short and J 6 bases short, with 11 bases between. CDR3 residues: CASSPGQPNSPLHF. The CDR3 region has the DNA TGTGCCAGCAGTCCAGGACAACCTAATTCACCCCTCCACTTT.

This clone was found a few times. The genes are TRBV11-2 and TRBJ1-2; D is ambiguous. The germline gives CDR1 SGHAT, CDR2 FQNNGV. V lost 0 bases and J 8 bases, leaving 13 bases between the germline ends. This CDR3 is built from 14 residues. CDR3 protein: CASSLDTAFRGYTF. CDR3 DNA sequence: TGTGCCAGCAGCTTAGATACGGCGTTCAGGGGCTACACCTTC.

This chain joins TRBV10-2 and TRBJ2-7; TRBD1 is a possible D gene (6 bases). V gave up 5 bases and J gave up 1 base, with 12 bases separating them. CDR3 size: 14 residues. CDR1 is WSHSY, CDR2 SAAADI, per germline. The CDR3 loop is CASSPRGRSYEQYF. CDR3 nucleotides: TGCGCCAGCAGTCCCAGGGGCCGATCCTACGAGCAGTACTTC.

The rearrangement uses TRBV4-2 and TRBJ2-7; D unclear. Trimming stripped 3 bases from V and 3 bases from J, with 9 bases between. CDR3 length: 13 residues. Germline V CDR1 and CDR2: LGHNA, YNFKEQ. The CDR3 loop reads CASSQTPSYEQYF. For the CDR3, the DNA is TGTGCCAGCAGCCAGACTCCCAGCTACGAGCAGTACTTC.

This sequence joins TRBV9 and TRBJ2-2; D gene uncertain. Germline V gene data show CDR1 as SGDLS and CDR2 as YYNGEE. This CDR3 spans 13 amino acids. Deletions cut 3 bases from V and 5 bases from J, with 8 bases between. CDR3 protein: CASSEMRTGELFF. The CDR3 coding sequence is TGTGCCAGCAGCGAGATGAGGACCGGGGAGCTGTTTTTT. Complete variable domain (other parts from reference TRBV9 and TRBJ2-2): DSGVTQTPKHLITATGQRVTLRCSPRSGDLSVYWYQQSLDQGLQFLIQYYNGEERAKGNILERFSAQQFPDLHSELNLSSLELGDSALYFCASSEMRTGELFFGEGSRLTVL.

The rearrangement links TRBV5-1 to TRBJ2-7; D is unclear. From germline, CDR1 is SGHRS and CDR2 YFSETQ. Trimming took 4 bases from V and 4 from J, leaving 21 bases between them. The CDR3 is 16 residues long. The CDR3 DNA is TGCGCCAGCAGCCCAAATCAGGCCAGAACCATTTACGAGCAGTACTTC. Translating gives CASSPNQARTIYEQYF.

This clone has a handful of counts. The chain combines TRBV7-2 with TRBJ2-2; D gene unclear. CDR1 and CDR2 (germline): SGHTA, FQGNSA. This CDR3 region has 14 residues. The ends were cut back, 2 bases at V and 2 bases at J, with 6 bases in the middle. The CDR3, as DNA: TGTGCCAGCAGCTTATTGCTAAACACCGGGGAGCTGTTTTTT. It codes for CASSLLLNTGELFF.